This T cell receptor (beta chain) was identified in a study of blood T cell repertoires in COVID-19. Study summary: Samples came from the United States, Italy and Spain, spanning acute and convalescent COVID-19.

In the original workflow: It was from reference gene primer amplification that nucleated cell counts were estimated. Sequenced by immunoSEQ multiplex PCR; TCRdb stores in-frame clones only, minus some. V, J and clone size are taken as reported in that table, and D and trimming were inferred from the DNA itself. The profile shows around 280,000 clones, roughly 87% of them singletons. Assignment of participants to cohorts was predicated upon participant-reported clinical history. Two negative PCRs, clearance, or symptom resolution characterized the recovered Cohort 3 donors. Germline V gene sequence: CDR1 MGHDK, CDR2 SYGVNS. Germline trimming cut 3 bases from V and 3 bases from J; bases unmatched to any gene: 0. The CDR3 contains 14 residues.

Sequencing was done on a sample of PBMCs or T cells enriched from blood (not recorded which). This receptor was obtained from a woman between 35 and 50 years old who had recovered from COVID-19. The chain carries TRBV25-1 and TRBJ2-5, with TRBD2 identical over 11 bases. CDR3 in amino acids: CASSEGLAEETQYF. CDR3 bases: TGTGCCAGCAGTGAGGGACTAGCGGAAGAGACCCAGTACTTC.